This T cell receptor beta chain came from a study of T cells in Graves' hyperthyroidism and ophthalmopathy. RNA transcripts served as the template for amplifying TCR beta CDR3 regions. RT-PCR in the first round (using the HTBI primer set) targeted the TCR CDR3. One entry per CDR3 protein, called by TCRdb with MiXCR from the multiplex PCR reads. Of 500,000 to 700,000 distinct CDR3 sequences in the sample, 16% were seen once. The CDR3 totals 12 residues. Trimming removed 5 bases from V and 2 bases from J, with 7 bases in between. Germline values: CDR1 MNHEY, CDR2 SVGEGT. This clonotype was detected ten times or more. Its target is unknown. Points from the study as a whole: Ophthalmopathy was distinguished from stable hyperthyroidism by 13 V-J signatures.

Patients were aged 18 to 65, had disease duration under 2 months, and had newly diagnosed hyperthyroidism. Sequenced sample: blood. The origin of this receptor is a woman aged 18-29 years with Graves' hyperthyroidism. V and J are TRBV6-2 or TRBV6-3 and TRBJ2-7; tentatively, D is TRBD1 (6 bases). CDR3 loop: CASSQGPYEQYF. DNA for the CDR3: TGTGCCAGCAGTCAGGGGCCCTACGAGCAGTACTTC.